This TCR beta chain derives from a study of regulatory T cells in long-lasting Graves disease. Whole-study results and caveats: Those with persistent disease had in common more public clonotypes (about 3,000) than new patients (966).

Time point defined: newly diagnosed GD, antithyroid drugs for less than 3 months. PBMC RNA was the source of the TCR library. The germline V gene encodes CDR1 SGHTA and CDR2 FQGNSA. The CDR3 spans 14 residues. This clonotype was found a few times. Its antigen is not identified. Being one base from a much bigger clone, this may be a read error. According to the study, TCR beta libraries were built with iRepertoire HTBI primers and CDR3-region Arm-PCR. In TCRdb, the multiplex PCR reads were re-called with MiXCR into one record per CDR3 protein. The table shows under 300,000 distinct CDR3 sequences, with approximately 20% occurring only once. The same sample was also studied in work on T cells in Graves' hyperthyroidism and ophthalmopathy. This second study notes: Among thyroid clonotypes expanded above 0.001, most also appeared in blood.

The source was peripheral blood mononuclear cells (PBMCs), collected at new diagnosis, from a patient treated with antithyroid drugs. J is TRBJ1-1 and V is TRBV7-2, with 8 positions matching TRBD1. This TCR came from a woman aged 30 to 39 with Graves disease. DNA for the CDR3: TGTGCCGGCAGCCCCGAACAGGGGGTCACTGAAGCTTTCTTT. It codes for CAGSPEQGVTEAFF. The whole variable domain, remainder taken from reference TRBV7-2 and TRBJ1-1, is GAGVSQSPSNKVTEKGKDVELRCDPISGHTALYWYRQSLGQGLEFLIYFQGNSAPDKSGLPSDRFSAERTGGSVSTLTIQRTQQEDSAVYLCAGSPEQGVTEAFFGQGTRLTVV.